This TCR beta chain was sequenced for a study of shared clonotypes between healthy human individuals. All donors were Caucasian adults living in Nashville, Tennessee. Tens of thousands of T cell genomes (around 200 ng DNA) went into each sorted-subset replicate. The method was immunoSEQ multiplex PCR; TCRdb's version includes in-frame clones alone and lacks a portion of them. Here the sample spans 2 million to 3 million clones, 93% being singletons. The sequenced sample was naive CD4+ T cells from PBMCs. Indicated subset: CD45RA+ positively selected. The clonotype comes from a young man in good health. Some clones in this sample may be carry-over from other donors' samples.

The CDR3 loop is CASRISGPSTDTQYF. The CDR3 bases are TGCGCCAGCAGAATTAGCGGGCCTAGCACAGATACGCAGTATTTT. This chain connects TRBV5-1 to TRBJ2-3; 7 bases map to TRBD2. Germline CDR1 reads SGHRS; CDR2 reads YFSETQ. The CDR3 contains 15 residues. With V trimmed by 5 bases and J by 0 bases, 6 bases remained unmatched.